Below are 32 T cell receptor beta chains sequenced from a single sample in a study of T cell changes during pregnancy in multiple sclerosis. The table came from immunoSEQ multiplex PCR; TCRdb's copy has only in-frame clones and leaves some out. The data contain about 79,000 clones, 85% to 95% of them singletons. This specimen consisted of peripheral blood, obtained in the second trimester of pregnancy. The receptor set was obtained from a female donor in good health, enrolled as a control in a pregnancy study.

The CDR3: CASSRTLSGGEKQTQYF. The CDR3, as DNA: TGTGCCAGCAGCCGTACCCTTAGCGGGGGGGAGAAACAGACCCAGTACTTC. The chain carries TRBV11-3 and TRBJ2-5; TRBD2 matches 11 bases. The CDR3 sequence is 17 residues long. The germline V gene has CDR1 SGHNT and CDR2 YENEEA. V dropped 5 bases and J dropped 6; count of bases not matched to a gene: 14.

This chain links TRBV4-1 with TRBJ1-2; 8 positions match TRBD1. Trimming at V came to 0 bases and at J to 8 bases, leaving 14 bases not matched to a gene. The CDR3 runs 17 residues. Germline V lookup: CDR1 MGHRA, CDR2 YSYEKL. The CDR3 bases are TGCGCCAGCAGCCAAGATGCGTTTGGGACAGGACAATGGGGCTACACCTTC. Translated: CASSQDAFGTGQWGYTF.

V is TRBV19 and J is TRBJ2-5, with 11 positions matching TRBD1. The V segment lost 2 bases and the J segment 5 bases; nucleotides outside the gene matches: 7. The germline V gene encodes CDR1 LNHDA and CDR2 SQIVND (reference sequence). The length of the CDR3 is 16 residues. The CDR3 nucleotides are TGTGCCAGTAGTATATTTGGGACAGGGGGAATGGAGACCCAGTACTTC. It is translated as CASSIFGTGGMETQYF.

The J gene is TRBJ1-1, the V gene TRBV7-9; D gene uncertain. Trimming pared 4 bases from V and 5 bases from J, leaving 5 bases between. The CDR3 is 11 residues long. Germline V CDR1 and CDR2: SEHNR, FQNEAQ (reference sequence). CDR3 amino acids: CASSWRTEAFF. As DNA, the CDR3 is TGTGCCAGCAGCTGGCGGACTGAAGCTTTCTTT. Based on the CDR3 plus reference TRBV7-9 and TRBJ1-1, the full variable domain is DTGVSQNPRHKITKRGQNVTFRCDPISEHNRLYWYRQTLGQGPEFLTYFQNEAQLEKSRLLSDRFSAERPKGSFSTLEIQRTEQGDSAMYLCASSWRTEAFFGQGTRLTVV.

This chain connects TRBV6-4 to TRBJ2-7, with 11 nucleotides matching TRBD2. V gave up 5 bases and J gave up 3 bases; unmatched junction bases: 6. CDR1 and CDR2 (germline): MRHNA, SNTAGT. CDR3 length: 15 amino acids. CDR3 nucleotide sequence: TGTGCCAGCAGTTCTAGCGGGGGGCCCTACTACGAGCAGTACTTC. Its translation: CASSSSGGPYYEQYF.

CDR3 DNA sequence: TGTGCCAGCAGATCGGCAGGGGATGAAAAACTGTTTTTT. It yields the protein CASRSAGDEKLFF. This sequence joins TRBV9 and TRBJ1-4, with a weak D call TRBD1 (6 bases). Germline V gene lookup returns CDR1 SGDLS and CDR2 YYNGEE. The CDR3 consists of 13 residues. Trimming stripped 5 bases from V and 6 bases from J, with 11 bases between.

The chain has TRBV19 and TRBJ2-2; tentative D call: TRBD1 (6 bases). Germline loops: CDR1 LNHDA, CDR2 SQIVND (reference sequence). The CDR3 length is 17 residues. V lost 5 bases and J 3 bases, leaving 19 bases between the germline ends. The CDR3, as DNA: TGTGCCAGTAGTCTATTTACAGGGATAAAGTACACCGGGGAGCTGTTTTTT. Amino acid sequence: CASSLFTGIKYTGELFF.

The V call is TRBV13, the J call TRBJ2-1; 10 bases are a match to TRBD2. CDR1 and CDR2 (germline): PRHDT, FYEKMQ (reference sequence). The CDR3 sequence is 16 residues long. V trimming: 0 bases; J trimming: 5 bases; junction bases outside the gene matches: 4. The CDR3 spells CASSLGAGGRDNEQFF. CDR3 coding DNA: TGTGCCAGCAGCTTAGGAGCGGGGGGGCGGGACAATGAGCAGTTCTTC.

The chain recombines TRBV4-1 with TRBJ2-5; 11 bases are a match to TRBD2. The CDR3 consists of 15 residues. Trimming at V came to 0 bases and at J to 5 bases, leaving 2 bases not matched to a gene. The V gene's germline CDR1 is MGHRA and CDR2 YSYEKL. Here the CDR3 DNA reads TGCGCCAGCAGCCAAGAAAGGACTAGCGGGGAGACCCAGTACTTC. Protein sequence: CASSQERTSGETQYF.

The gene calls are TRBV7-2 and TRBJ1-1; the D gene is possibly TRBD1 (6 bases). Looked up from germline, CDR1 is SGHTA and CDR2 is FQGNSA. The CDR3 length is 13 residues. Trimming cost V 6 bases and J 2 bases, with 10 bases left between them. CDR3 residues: CASRKQGNTEAFF. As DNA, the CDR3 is TGTGCCAGCAGAAAACAGGGAAACACTGAAGCTTTCTTT.

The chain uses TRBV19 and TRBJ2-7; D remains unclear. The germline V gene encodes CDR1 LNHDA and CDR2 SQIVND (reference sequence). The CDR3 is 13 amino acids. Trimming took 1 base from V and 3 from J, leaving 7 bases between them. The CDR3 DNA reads TGTGCCAGTAGTATAGGACTGAGCTACGAGCAGTACTTC. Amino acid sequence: CASSIGLSYEQYF.

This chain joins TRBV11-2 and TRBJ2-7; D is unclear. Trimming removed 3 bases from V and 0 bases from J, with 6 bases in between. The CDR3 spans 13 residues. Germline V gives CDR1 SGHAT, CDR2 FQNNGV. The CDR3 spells CASSLTDSYEQYF. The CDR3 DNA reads TGTGCCAGCAGCTTGACTGACTCCTACGAGCAGTACTTC.

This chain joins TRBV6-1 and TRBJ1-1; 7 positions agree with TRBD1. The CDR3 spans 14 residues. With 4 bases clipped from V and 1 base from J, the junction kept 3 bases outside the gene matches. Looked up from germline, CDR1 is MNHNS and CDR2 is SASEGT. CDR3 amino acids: CASSVHRGNTEAFF. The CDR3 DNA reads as TGTGCCAGCAGTGTTCACAGGGGGAACACTGAAGCTTTCTTT.

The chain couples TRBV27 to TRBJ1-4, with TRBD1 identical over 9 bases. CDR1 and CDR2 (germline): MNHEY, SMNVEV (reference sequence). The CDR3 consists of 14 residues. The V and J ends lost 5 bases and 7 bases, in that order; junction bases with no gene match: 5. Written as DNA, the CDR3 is TGTGCCAGCAGTCTGGACAGGGGCATTGAAAAACTGTTTTTT. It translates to CASSLDRGIEKLFF.

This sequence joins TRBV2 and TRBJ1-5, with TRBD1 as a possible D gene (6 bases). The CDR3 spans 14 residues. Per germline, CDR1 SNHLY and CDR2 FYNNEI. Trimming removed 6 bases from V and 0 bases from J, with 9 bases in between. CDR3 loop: CASRGAISNQPQHF. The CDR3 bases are TGTGCCAGCAGGGGGGCAATTAGCAATCAGCCCCAGCATTTT.

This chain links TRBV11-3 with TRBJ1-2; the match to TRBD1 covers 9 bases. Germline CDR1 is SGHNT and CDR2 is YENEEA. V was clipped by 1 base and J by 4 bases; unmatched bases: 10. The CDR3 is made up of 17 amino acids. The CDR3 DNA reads TGTGCCAGCAGCTTAGGGACAGGGGACGCATACCTCTATGGCTACACCTTC. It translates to CASSLGTGDAYLYGYTF.

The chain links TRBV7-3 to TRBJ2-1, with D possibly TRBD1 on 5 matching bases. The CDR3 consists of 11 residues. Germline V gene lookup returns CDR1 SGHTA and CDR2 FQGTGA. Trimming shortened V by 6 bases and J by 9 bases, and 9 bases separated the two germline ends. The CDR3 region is CASSLRGEQFF. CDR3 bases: TGTGCCAGCAGTCTAAGGGGTGAGCAGTTCTTC.

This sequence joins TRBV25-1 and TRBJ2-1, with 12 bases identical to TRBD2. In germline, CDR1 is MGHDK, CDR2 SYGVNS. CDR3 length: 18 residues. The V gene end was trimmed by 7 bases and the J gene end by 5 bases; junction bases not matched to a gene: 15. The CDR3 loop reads CASTPSSGGAIRDNEQFF. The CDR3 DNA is TGTGCCAGCACACCCTCTAGCGGGGGGGCGATCAGGGACAATGAGCAGTTCTTC.

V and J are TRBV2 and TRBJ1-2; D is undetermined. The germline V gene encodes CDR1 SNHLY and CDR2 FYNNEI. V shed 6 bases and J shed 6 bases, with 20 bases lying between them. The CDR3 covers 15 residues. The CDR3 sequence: CASRALGGPPHGYTF. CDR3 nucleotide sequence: TGTGCCAGCAGGGCTCTTGGCGGGCCGCCCCATGGCTACACCTTC.

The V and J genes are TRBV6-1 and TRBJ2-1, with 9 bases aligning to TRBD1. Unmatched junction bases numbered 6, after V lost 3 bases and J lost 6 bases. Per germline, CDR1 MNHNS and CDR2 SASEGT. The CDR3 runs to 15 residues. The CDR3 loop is CASSDSQGAFNEQFF. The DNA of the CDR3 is TGTGCCAGCAGTGACTCACAGGGGGCTTTCAATGAGCAGTTCTTC.

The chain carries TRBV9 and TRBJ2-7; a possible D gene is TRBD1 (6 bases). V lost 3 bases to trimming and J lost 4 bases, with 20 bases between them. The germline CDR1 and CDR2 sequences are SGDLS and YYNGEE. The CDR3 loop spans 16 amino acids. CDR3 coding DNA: TGTGCCAGCAGCGAACACGCCGGGACACAACCATACGAGCAGTACTTC. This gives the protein CASSEHAGTQPYEQYF.

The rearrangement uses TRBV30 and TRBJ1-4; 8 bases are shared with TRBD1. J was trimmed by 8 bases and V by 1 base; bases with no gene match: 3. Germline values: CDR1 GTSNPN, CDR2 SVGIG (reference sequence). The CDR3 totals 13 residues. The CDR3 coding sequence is TGTGCCTGGAGTGGGGACAGGCCGGAAAAACTGTTTTTT. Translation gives CAWSGDRPEKLFF.

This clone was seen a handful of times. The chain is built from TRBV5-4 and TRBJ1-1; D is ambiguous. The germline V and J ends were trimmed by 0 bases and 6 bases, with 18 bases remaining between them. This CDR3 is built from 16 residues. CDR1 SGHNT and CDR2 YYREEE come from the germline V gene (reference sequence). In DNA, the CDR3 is TGTGCCAGCAGCTTGGACGAAGCAGCGCGTTTCGCTGAAGCTTTCTTT. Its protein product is CASSLDEAARFAEAFF.

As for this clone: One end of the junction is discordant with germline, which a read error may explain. CDR3 amino acids: CASSVAQKKDF. CDR3 nucleotide sequence: TGTGCCAGCAGTGTCGCACAGAAGAAGGACTTC. The rearrangement joins TRBV28 to TRBJ2-7, with unresolved D. The CDR3 has 11 residues. The germline V gene encodes CDR1 MDHEN and CDR2 SYDVKM.

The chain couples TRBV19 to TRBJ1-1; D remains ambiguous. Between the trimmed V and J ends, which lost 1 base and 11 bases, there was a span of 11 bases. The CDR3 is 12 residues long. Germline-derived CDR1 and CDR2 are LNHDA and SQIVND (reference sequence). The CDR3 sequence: CASSIGVKQAFF. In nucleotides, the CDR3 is TGTGCCAGTAGTATAGGGGTCAAACAGGCTTTCTTT. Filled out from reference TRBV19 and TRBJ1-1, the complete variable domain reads DGGITQSPKYLFRKEGQNVTLSCEQNLNHDAMYWYRQDPGQGLRLIYYSQIVNDFQKGDIAEGYSVSREKKESFPLTVTSAQKNPTAFYLCASSIGVKQAFFGQGTRLTVV.

The CDR3 nucleotides are TGTGCCAGCAGTCCGTCCGGGACTTCCCCCCAGCAGTACTTC. Translation gives CASSPSGTSPQQYF. The J gene is TRBJ2-7, the V gene TRBV6-6, with D perhaps TRBD2 (6 bases). CDR1 MNHNY and CDR2 SVGAGI come from the germline V gene (reference sequence). There are 14 residues in the CDR3. V was pared by 5 bases and J by 8 bases, with 19 bases between.

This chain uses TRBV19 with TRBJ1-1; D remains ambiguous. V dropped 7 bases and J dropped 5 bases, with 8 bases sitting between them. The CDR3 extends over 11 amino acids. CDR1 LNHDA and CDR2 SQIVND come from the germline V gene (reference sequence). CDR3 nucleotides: TGTGCCAGTAATGAGGGAACTGAAGCTTTCTTT. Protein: CASNEGTEAFF.

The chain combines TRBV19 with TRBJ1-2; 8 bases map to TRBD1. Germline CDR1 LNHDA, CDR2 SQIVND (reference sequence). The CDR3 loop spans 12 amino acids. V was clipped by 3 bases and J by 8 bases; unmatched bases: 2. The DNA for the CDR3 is TGTGCCAGTAGTATTACAGGGGGAGGCTACACCTTC. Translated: CASSITGGGYTF.

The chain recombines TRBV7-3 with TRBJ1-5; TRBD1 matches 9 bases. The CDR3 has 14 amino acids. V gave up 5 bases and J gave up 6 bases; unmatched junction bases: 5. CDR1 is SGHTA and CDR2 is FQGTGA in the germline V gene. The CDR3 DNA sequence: TGTGCCAGCAGCCGGACAGGGGAGGGTCAGCCCCAGCATTTT. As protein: CASSRTGEGQPQHF.

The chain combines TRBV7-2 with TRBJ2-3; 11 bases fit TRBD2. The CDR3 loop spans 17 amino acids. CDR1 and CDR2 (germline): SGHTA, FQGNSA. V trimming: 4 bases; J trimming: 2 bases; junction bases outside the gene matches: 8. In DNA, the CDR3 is TGTGCCAGCAGCTCACACCGGACTAGCGGGTTCACAGATACGCAGTATTTT. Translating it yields CASSSHRTSGFTDTQYF. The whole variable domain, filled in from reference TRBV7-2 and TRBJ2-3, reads GAGVSQSPSNKVTEKGKDVELRCDPISGHTALYWYRQSLGQGLEFLIYFQGNSAPDKSGLPSDRFSAERTGGSVSTLTIQRTQQEDSAVYLCASSSHRTSGFTDTQYFGPGTRLTVL.

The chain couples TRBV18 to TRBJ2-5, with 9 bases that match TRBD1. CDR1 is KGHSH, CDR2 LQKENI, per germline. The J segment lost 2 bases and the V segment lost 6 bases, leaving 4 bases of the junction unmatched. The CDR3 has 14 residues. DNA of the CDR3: TGTGCCAGCTCCGCGACAGGGGGTCAAGAGACCCAGTACTTC. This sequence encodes CASSATGGQETQYF.

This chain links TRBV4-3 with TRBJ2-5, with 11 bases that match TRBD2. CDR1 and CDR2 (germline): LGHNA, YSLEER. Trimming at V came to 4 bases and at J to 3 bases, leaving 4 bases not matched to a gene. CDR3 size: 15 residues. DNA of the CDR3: TGCGCCAGCAGCCCTCGGGGACTAGCGGAAGAGACCCAGTACTTC. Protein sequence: CASSPRGLAEETQYF.